This TCR beta chain was captured by sequencing in a study of blood T cell repertoires in COVID-19. The wider study: The United States, Italy and Spain provided the acute and convalescent COVID-19 samples. T cells, B-cell-depleted T cells, or PBMCs supplied cDNA or gDNA.

V gave up 0 bases and J gave up 0 bases, with 5 bases separating them. The CDR3 has 14 amino acids. From germline, CDR1 is WSHSY and CDR2 SAAADI. Study processing details: Counts of nucleated cells, estimated from reference gene primer amplification, were obtained. Clones were read by immunoSEQ multiplex PCR, and TCRdb kept only the in-frame ones, dropping some. The V and J calls and clone size are taken from that table; D and trimming were inferred from the DNA. The table shows about 240,000 clones, with around four fifths occurring only once. This clonotype was obtained from a woman in her sixties or seventies with active or convalescent COVID-19. The sample comprised peripheral blood. This sequence joins TRBV10-2 and TRBJ1-2, with D uncertain. CDR3 loop: CASSESSANYGYTF. CDR3 sequence (DNA): TGCGCCAGCAGTGAGTCGAGCGCTAACTATGGCTACACCTTC.